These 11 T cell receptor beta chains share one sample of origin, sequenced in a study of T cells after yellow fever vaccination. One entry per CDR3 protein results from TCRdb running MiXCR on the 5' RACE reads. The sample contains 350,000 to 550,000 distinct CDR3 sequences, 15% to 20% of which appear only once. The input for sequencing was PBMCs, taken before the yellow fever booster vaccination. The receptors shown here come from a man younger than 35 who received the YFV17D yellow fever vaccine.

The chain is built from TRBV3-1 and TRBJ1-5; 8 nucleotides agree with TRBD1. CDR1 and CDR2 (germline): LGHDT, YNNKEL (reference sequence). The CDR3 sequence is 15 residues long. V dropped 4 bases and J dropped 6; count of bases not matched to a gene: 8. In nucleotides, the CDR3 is TGTGCCAGCAGCCCTCAGGGGGCGCCGAGTCAGCCCCAGCATTTT. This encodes CASSPQGAPSQPQHF.

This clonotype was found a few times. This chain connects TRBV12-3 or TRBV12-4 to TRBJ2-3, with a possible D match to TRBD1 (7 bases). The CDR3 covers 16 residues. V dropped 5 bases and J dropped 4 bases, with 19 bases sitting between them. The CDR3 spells CASSPGDSRTADTQYF. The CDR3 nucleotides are TGTGCCAGCAGTCCGGGGGACAGCCGGACGGCAGATACGCAGTATTTT.

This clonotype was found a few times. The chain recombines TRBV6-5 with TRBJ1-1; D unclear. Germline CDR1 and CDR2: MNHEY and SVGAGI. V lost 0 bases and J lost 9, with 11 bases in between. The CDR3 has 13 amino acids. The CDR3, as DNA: TGTGCCAGCAGTTACTCCTCGTCTTTCCAAGCTTTCTTT. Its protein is CASSYSSSFQAFF.

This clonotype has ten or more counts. The CDR3 reads CASSLVGSNTGANVLTF. As DNA, the CDR3 is TGTGCCAGCAGCTTAGTGGGGAGTAACACTGGGGCCAACGTCCTGACTTTC. V gene TRBV7-3 combines with J gene TRBJ2-6; TRBD2 might be the D (5 bases). Germline loops: CDR1 SGHTA, CDR2 FQGTGA. Trimming left V 2 bases short and J 2 bases short, with 13 bases between. This CDR3 comprises 17 residues.

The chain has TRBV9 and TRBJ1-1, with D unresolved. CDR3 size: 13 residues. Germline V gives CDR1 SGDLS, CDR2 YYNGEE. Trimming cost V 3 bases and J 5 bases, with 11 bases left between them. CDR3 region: CASSALGVTEAFF. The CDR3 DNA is TGTGCCAGCAGCGCTCTCGGGGTAACTGAAGCTTTCTTT.

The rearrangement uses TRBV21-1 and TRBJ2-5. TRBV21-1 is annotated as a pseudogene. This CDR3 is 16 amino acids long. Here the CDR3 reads CASSKNRGRLEETQYF. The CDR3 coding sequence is TGTGCCAGCAGCAAAAACCGTGGCAGGTTGGAAGAGACCCAGTACTTC.

DNA for the CDR3: TGTGCCAGCAGTTTCTTGACTAGCGGGGGGGCCACAGATACGCAGTATTTT. Encoded protein: CASSFLTSGGATDTQYF. The genes are TRBV12-3 or TRBV12-4 and TRBJ2-3; TRBD2 aligns across 14 bases. The CDR3 contains 17 residues. With 3 bases clipped from V and 2 bases from J, the junction kept 4 bases outside the gene matches.

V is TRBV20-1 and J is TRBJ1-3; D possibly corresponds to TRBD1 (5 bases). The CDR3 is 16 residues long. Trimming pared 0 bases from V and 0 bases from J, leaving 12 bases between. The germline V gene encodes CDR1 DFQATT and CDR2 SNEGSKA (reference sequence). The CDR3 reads CSARDLRDSSGNTIYF. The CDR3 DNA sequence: TGCAGTGCTAGAGATCTCCGAGACAGCTCTGGAAACACCATATATTTT.

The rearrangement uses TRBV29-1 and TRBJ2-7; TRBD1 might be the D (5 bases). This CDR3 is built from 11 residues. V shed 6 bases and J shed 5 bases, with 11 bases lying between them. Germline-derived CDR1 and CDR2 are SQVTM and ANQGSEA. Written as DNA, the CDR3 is TGCAGCGTCATGTCAGGGAACGAGCAGTACTTC. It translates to CSVMSGNEQYF.

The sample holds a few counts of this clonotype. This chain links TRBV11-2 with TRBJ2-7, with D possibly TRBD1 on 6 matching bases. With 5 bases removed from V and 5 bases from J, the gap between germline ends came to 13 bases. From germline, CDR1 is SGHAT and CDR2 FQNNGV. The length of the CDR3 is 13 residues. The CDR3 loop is CASSPNWGHEQYF. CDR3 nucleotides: TGTGCCAGCAGCCCCAATTGGGGGCACGAGCAGTACTTC.

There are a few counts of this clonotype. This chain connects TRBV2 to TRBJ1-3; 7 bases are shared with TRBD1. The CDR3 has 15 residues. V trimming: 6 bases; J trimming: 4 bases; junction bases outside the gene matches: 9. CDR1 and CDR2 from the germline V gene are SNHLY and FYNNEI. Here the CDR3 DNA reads TGTGCCAGCAGGACAGGGTATATGAGGGGAAACACCATATATTTT. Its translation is CASRTGYMRGNTIYF.